This is a list of T cell receptor beta chains from one sample in a study of CD8+ T cells in alopecia areata. Clones were sequenced by immunoSEQ multiplex PCR, and TCRdb holds only the in-frame ones, with some missing. The table records about 180,000 clones, 50% to 70% of them present only once. The input for sequencing was CD4+ T cells sorted from blood, taken at week 0. These receptors came from a human donor with alopecia areata. Each CDR3 is given with its conserved first and last residue. The order of the fields is V gene, CDR3 length, D gene, CDR3 protein. A D gene is named only where the DNA matches it firmly.

V: TRBV10-1
length: 12
D: -
CDR3: CASSGSNTEAFF

V: TRBV30
length: 13
D: -
CDR3: CAWSVRGRQPQHF

V: TRBV15
length: 14
D: -
CDR3: CATSRGDKNTEAFF

V: TRBV29-1
length: 13
D: -
CDR3: CSVAPQGSSEQYF

V: TRBV29-1
length: 12
D: -
CDR3: CSVLRGEGGYTF

V: TRBV2
length: 16
D: TRBD2
CDR3: CASTPQGAGVWYEQYF

V: TRBV19
length: 15
D: TRBD1
CDR3: CASSLGQALNQPQHF

V: TRBV29-1
length: 13
D: -
CDR3: CSVRVREVYEQYF

V: TRBV29-1
length: 13
D: -
CDR3: CSVGQGGNQPQHF

V: TRBV5-1
length: 14
D: -
CDR3: CASSSITGREEAFF

V: TRBV5-6
length: 13
D: -
CDR3: CASNARGAGELFF

V: TRBV30
length: 15
D: -
CDR3: CAWTYTDRGVREQFF

V: TRBV5-1
length: 15
D: -
CDR3: CASSLSGLGANVLTF

V: TRBV4-3
length: 14
D: TRBD1
CDR3: CASSHEIADREAFF

V: TRBV23-1
length: 14
D: -
CDR3: CASGHRAMNTEAFF

V: TRBV7-2
length: 13
D: -
CDR3: CASSPAVDTGYTF

V: TRBV7-2
length: 16
D: TRBD2
CDR3: CASSLVSGGMTDTQYF

V: TRBV6-6
length: 14
D: TRBD1
CDR3: CASSYSGDRTEAFF

V: TRBV27
length: 14
D: TRBD1
CDR3: CASSPLPGQERGFF

V: TRBV7-6
length: 12
D: -
CDR3: CASSSGGETQYF

V: TRBV29-1
length: 12
D: -
CDR3: CSVEDVGNEQFF

V: TRBV4-3
length: 15
D: -
CDR3: CASSQDRLDNYEQYF

V: TRBV7-9
length: 11
D: -
CDR3: CASSLQSEAFF

V: TRBV5-4
length: 13
D: -
CDR3: CASSLDRTSGQYF

V: TRBV7-2
length: 14
D: -
CDR3: CASSGGLSTDTQYF

V: TRBV29-1
length: 13
D: -
CDR3: CSVVVRWNTEAFF

V: TRBV30
length: 12
D: -
CDR3: CAWRPRDLSYTF

V: TRBV30
length: 12
D: -
CDR3: CAWSAFQETQYF

V: TRBV14
length: 14
D: TRBD1
CDR3: CASSQTGQVDEQYF

V: TRBV21-1
length: 11
D: -
CDR3: CASSSRLAQYF

V: TRBV30
length: 11
D: -
CDR3: CAWSEGYGYTF

V: TRBV2
length: 11
D: -
CDR3: CASSSRPEQYF

V: TRBV4-3
length: 11
D: -
CDR3: CASSLRNEQFF

V: TRBV7-2
length: 13
D: -
CDR3: CASGGLYNSPLHF

V: TRBV15
length: 15
D: -
CDR3: CATSRGNPVTDTQYF

V: TRBV29-1
length: 13
D: TRBD1
CDR3: CSAGQGNTGELFF

V: TRBV7-9
length: 14
D: -
CDR3: CASSLGGIGYGYTF

V: TRBV11-3
length: 14
D: -
CDR3: CASSLDLGTDTQYF

V: TRBV5-6
length: 15
D: -
CDR3: CASEPEGGTAYEQYF

V: TRBV29-1
length: 15
D: TRBD2
CDR3: CSVDVGAGRADTQYF

V: TRBV29-1
length: 17
D: -
CDR3: CSVGEGQFLRNTGELFF

V: TRBV5-6
length: 14
D: -
CDR3: CASSIDRNTGELFF

V: TRBV10-3
length: 14
D: -
CDR3: CAISDRQDNNEQFF

V: TRBV5-5
length: 15
D: TRBD1
CDR3: CASSLGTGLTDTQYF

V: TRBV25-1
length: 14
D: -
CDR3: CASSSQANNQPQHF

V: TRBV9
length: 13
D: -
CDR3: CASSADIYAEAFF

V: TRBV7-2
length: 13
D: -
CDR3: CASSSVPIYEQYF

V: TRBV9
length: 15
D: TRBD2
CDR3: CASSVRGDLAYEQYF